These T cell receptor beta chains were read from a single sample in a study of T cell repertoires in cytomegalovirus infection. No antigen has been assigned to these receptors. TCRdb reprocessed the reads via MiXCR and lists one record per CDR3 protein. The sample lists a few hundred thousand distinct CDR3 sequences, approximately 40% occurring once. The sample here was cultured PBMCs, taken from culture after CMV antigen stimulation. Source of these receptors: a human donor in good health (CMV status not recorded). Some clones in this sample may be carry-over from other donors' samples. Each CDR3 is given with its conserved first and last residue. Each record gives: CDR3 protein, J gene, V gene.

CDR3aa: CASSRRGQSVQETQYF; j_gene: TRBJ2-5; v_gene: TRBV7-2
CDR3aa: CASRRDRGESYGYTF; j_gene: TRBJ1-2; v_gene: TRBV7-2
CDR3aa: CASSQDLGSSYEQYF; j_gene: TRBJ2-7; v_gene: TRBV4-3
CDR3aa: CATSEGSTDTQYF; j_gene: TRBJ2-3; v_gene: TRBV15
CDR3aa: CASSPTEQGTTGELFF; j_gene: TRBJ2-2; v_gene: TRBV2
CDR3aa: CASSFGQHTEAFF; j_gene: TRBJ1-1; v_gene: TRBV7-8
CDR3aa: CASSKTGMRDSPLHF; j_gene: TRBJ1-6; v_gene: TRBV5-1
CDR3aa: CASSTLGSGITLHF; j_gene: TRBJ1-6; v_gene: TRBV7-6
CDR3aa: CASSDDLTGSQYF; j_gene: TRBJ2-7; v_gene: TRBV6-2/TRBV6-3
CDR3aa: CASSSKGQVLSIGDEQYF; j_gene: TRBJ2-7; v_gene: TRBV7-8
CDR3aa: CASSPGTPRGAKNIQYF; j_gene: TRBJ2-4; v_gene: TRBV4-1
CDR3aa: CASSFDRGTEAFF; j_gene: TRBJ1-1; v_gene: TRBV12-3/TRBV12-4
CDR3aa: CASGPTGHPGAYF; j_gene: TRBJ2-7; v_gene: TRBV27
CDR3aa: CASSLAGAHTSYNEQFF; j_gene: TRBJ2-1; v_gene: TRBV7-6
CDR3aa: CASSSDRVTNTEAFF; j_gene: TRBJ1-1; v_gene: TRBV6-2/TRBV6-3
CDR3aa: CASSLPDEKLFF; j_gene: TRBJ1-4; v_gene: TRBV7-2
CDR3aa: CASSPGQIYSNQPQHF; j_gene: TRBJ1-5; v_gene: TRBV6-1
CDR3aa: CASSPMGKQETQYF; j_gene: TRBJ2-5; v_gene: TRBV4-3
CDR3aa: CAWSVLQTQGGYTF; j_gene: TRBJ1-2; v_gene: TRBV30
CDR3aa: CASSPYQGDTEAFF; j_gene: TRBJ1-1; v_gene: TRBV18
CDR3aa: CASSSTGGFQPQHF; j_gene: TRBJ1-5; v_gene: TRBV7-9
CDR3aa: CASSYPQTGASGYTF; j_gene: TRBJ1-2; v_gene: TRBV6-2/TRBV6-3
CDR3aa: CASSRNRDEKLFF; j_gene: TRBJ1-4; v_gene: TRBV3-1
CDR3aa: CASSYVDRSTDTQYF; j_gene: TRBJ2-3; v_gene: TRBV5-6
CDR3aa: CASSLIVESEQYF; j_gene: TRBJ2-7; v_gene: TRBV28
CDR3aa: CASSLGTVYNEQFF; j_gene: TRBJ2-1; v_gene: TRBV7-2
CDR3aa: CASSLGQGESTEAFF; j_gene: TRBJ1-1; v_gene: TRBV7-3
CDR3aa: CASSLDQRYYEQYF; j_gene: TRBJ2-7; v_gene: TRBV7-2
CDR3aa: CASVRIAVHTEAFF; j_gene: TRBJ1-1; v_gene: TRBV12-3/TRBV12-4
CDR3aa: CASSRGRGGYTEAFF; j_gene: TRBJ1-1; v_gene: TRBV6-1
CDR3aa: CASSQEVRQNYGYTF; j_gene: TRBJ1-2; v_gene: TRBV4-1
CDR3aa: CASSYSIAGGPYEQFF; j_gene: TRBJ2-1; v_gene: TRBV6-2/TRBV6-3